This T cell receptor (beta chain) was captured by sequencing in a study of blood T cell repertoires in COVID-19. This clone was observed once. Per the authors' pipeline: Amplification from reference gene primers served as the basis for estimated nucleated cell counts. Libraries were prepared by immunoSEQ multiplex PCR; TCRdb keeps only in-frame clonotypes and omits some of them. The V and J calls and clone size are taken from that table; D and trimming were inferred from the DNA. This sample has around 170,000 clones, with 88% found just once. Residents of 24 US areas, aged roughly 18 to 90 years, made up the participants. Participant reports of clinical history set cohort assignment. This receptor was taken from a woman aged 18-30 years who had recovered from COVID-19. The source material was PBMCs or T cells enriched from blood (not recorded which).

Here the CDR3 DNA reads TGCGCCAGCAGCCTCCCCGGGACTAACTATGGCTACACCTTC. Translated: CASSLPGTNYGYTF. The chain is built from TRBV4-1 and TRBJ1-2, with D unclear. CDR1 and CDR2 (germline): MGHRA, YSYEKL. This CDR3 comprises 14 residues. V was trimmed by 4 bases and J by 0 bases, leaving 9 bases between them.